A single sample gave rise to the 11 T cell receptor beta chains below, sequenced in a study of blood T cell repertoires in COVID-19. Method: immunoSEQ multiplex PCR; TCRdb's copy keeps in-frame clones and lacks some. The table shows 200,000 or so clones, with about nine tenths occurring only once. The sample taken for sequencing was peripheral blood. These receptors all come from an older woman with acute or convalescent COVID-19.

The chain is built from TRBV9 and TRBJ2-2; a possible D gene is TRBD1 (6 bases). CDR3 length equals 15 residues. V lost 0 bases and J lost 5, with 11 bases in between. CDR1 is SGDLS and CDR2 is YYNGEE in the germline V gene. DNA of the CDR3: TGTGCCAGCAGCGTAGTACAGGGTTGGACCGGGGAGCTGTTTTTT. Amino acids: CASSVVQGWTGELFF. Filled out from reference TRBV9 and TRBJ2-2, the complete variable domain reads DSGVTQTPKHLITATGQRVTLRCSPRSGDLSVYWYQQSLDQGLQFLIQYYNGEERAKGNILERFSAQQFPDLHSELNLSSLELGDSALYFCASSVVQGWTGELFFGEGSRLTVL.

The chain joins TRBV28 to TRBJ1-6; 7 positions match TRBD1. Unmatched junction bases numbered 2, after V lost 1 base and J lost 5 bases. CDR1 is MDHEN and CDR2 is SYDVKM in the germline V gene. The CDR3 extends over 15 amino acids. The CDR3 is CASSLFDRDNSPLHF. CDR3 nucleotide sequence: TGTGCCAGCAGTTTATTTGACAGGGATAATTCACCCCTCCACTTT.

V and J are TRBV19 and TRBJ1-5; TRBD1 might be the D (5 bases). The germline V gene has CDR1 LNHDA and CDR2 SQIVND (reference sequence). The CDR3 consists of 17 residues. V was pared by 0 bases and J by 4 bases, with 16 bases between. In nucleotides, the CDR3 is TGTGCCAGTAGTATAGATTGGCCAGGGAGGGATAATCAGCCCCAGCATTTT. As protein: CASSIDWPGRDNQPQHF.

This sequence joins TRBV5-1 and TRBJ2-2, with 11 positions matching TRBD1. The V segment lost 4 bases and the J segment 6 bases; nucleotides outside the gene matches: 2. The germline gives CDR1 SGHRS, CDR2 YFSETQ. There are 14 residues in the CDR3. CDR3 DNA: TGCGCCAGCAGCGGACAGGGGGCGTCCGGGGAGCTGTTTTTT. This encodes CASSGQGASGELFF.

The rearrangement links TRBV15 to TRBJ2-3; 9 bases fit TRBD2. CDR3 size: 15 residues. Losses at the gene ends were 11 bases for V and 2 bases for J; bases not matched to a gene: 11. The germline CDR1 and CDR2 sequences are LNHNV and YYDKDF (reference sequence). In DNA form, the CDR3 reads TGTGCCGCAGGCGGGCTAGCGGGGAACACAGATACGCAGTATTTT. As protein: CAAGGLAGNTDTQYF.

This clone was detected only a few times. The chain has TRBV5-1 and TRBJ1-1; 7 bases are a match to TRBD1. The CDR3 extends over 15 amino acids. The germline V gene encodes CDR1 SGHRS and CDR2 YFSETQ. J lost 0 bases, V lost 5 bases, and 7 bases had no gene match. CDR3 amino acids: CASRSLGQMNTEAFF. In nucleotides, the CDR3 is TGCGCCAGCAGGTCCCTGGGACAGATGAACACTGAAGCTTTCTTT. Based on the CDR3 plus reference TRBV5-1 and TRBJ1-1, the full variable domain is KAGVTQTPRYLIKTRGQQVTLSCSPISGHRSVSWYQQTPGQGLQFLFEYFSETQRNKGNFPGRFSGRQFSNSRSEMNVSTLELGDSALYLCASRSLGQMNTEAFFGQGTRLTVV.

V and J are TRBV11-2 and TRBJ1-4; D unclear. V was cut by 5 bases and J by 0 bases, with 13 bases left in between. The V gene's germline CDR1 is SGHAT and CDR2 FQNNGV. This CDR3 region has 16 residues. Written as DNA, the CDR3 is TGTGCCAGCAGCAGAGCGGGCAGTGCAACTAATGAAAAACTGTTTTTT. This sequence encodes CASSRAGSATNEKLFF.

The J gene is TRBJ2-7, the V gene TRBV7-9; D is undetermined. This CDR3 is 15 amino acids long. Trimming removed 5 bases at V and 0 bases at J, with 14 bases between. Germline CDR1 reads SEHNR; CDR2 reads FQNEAQ (reference sequence). The CDR3 DNA reads TGTGCCAGCAGCCCAGTTCTAGGCAGCTCCTACGAGCAGTACTTC. This gives the protein CASSPVLGSSYEQYF.

This clone was counted a few times. In nucleotides, the CDR3 is TGTGCCAGCAGCCAGCTAGTAAACGGCGCAGATACGCAGTATTTT. Translation gives CASSQLVNGADTQYF. The chain joins TRBV7-9 to TRBJ2-3; D remains unclear. CDR3 length: 15 amino acids. The V end was cut by 5 bases, the J end by 4 bases, with 16 bases between. Germline loops: CDR1 SEHNR, CDR2 FQNEAQ (reference sequence).

V and J are TRBV6-5 and TRBJ2-7, with D possibly matching TRBD1 (6 bases). Germline CDR1 is MNHEY and CDR2 is SVGAGI. This CDR3 region has 13 residues. Trimming pared 5 bases from V and 3 bases from J, leaving 11 bases between. This CDR3 reads CASSKQGGYEQYF. CDR3 nucleotide sequence: TGTGCCAGCAGTAAACAAGGGGGCTACGAGCAGTACTTC.

V usage is TRBV27 and J usage is TRBJ1-3; TRBD1 agrees at 8 bases. Germline CDR1 is MNHEY and CDR2 is SMNVEV (reference sequence). The CDR3 is made up of 17 amino acids. With V trimmed by 4 bases and J by 1 base, 9 bases remained unmatched. CDR3 loop: CASSSRTGTGSGNTIYF. DNA for the CDR3: TGTGCCAGCAGTTCGCGTACCGGGACAGGATCTGGAAACACCATATATTTT.